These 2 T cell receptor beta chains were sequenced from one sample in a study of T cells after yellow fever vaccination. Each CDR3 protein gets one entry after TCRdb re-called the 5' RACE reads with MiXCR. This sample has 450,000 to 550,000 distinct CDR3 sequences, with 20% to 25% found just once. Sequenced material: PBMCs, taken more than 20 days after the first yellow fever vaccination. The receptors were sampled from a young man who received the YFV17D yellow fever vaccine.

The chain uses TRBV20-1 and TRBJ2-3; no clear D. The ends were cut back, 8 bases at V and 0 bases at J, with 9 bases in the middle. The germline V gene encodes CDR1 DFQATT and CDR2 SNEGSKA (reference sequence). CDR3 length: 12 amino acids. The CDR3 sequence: CSNPASTDTQYF. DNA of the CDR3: TGCAGTAATCCAGCTAGCACAGATACGCAGTATTTT.

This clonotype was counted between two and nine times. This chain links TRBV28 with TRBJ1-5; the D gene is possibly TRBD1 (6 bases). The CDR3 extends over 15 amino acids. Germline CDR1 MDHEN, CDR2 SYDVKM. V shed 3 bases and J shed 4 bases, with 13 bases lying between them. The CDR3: CASSFAGTPNQPQHF. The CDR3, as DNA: TGTGCCAGCAGTTTTGCGGGGACACCAAATCAGCCCCAGCATTTT. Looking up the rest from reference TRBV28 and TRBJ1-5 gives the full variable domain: DVKVTQSSRYLVKRTGEKVFLECVQDMDHENMFWYRQDPGLGLRLIYFSYDVKMKEKGDIPEGYSVSREKKERFSLILESASTNQTSMYLCASSFAGTPNQPQHFGDGTRLSIL.